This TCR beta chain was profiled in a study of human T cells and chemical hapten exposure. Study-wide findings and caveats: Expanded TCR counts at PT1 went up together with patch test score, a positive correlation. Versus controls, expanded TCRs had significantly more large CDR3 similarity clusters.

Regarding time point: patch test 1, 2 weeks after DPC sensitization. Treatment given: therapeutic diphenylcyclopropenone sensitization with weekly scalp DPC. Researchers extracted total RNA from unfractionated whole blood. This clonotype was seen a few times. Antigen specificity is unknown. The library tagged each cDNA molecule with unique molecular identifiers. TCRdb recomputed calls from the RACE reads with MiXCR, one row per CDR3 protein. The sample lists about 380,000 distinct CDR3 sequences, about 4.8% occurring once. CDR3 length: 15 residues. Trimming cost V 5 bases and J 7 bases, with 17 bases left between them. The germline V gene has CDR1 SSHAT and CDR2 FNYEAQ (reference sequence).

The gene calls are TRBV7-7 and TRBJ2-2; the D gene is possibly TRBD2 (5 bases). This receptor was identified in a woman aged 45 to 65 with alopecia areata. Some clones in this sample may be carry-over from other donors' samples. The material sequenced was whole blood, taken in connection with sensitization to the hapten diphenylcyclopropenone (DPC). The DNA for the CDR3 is TGTGCCAGCAGCCCTGGAGAGGGTAAAGACGGGGAGCTGTTTTTT. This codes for CASSPGEGKDGELFF.